These T cell receptor beta chains were read from a single sample in a study of Ad26.COV2.S vaccination and SARS-CoV-2 variants. Assay: immunoSEQ multiplex PCR; the TCRdb copy retains only in-frame clones and omits some. The table includes 380,000 or so clones, roughly 89% detected once. The sequencing here drew on peripheral blood, taken in a trial of Ad26.COV2.S vaccine versus placebo. These receptors all come from a person between 18 and 59 years old who received the Ad26.COV2.S COVID-19 vaccine or a placebo. Both conserved end residues are part of each CDR3. The D gene is left open where the match is weak. For some rows the clone size is stated as once, few or many, or as a class when expanded; others skip it.

j_gene,v_gene,abundance,d_gene,CDR3aa,CDR3nt
TRBJ1-1,TRBV7-2,-,-,CASSFGPGRGTNTEAFF,TGTGCCAGCAGCTTTGGGCCCGGGCGGGGAACAAACACTGAAGCTTTCTTT
TRBJ2-3,TRBV29-1,-,TRBD2,CSVEKLAGAADTQYF,TGCAGCGTTGAAAAGCTAGCGGGAGCAGCAGATACGCAGTATTTT
TRBJ2-7,TRBV27,-,TRBD1,CASSATGDEQYF,TGTGCCAGCAGTGCCACAGGGGACGAGCAGTACTTC
TRBJ2-7,TRBV3-1/TRBV3-2,-,TRBD2,CASSRKKASGRAYEQYF,TGTGCCAGCAGCAGGAAAAAAGCTAGCGGGAGGGCCTACGAGCAGTACTTC
TRBJ2-2,TRBV7-9,-,-,CASSERAGLPGELFF,TGTGCCAGCAGTGAGCGGGCGGGGTTGCCCGGGGAGCTGTTTTTT
TRBJ2-5,TRBV5-4,-,TRBD1,CASSLDRGFQETQYF,TGTGCCAGCAGCCTAGACAGGGGGTTTCAAGAGACCCAGTACTTC
TRBJ2-3,TRBV29-1,-,TRBD2,CSGSTSGRGTDTQYF,TGCAGCGGTTCCACTAGCGGGAGAGGCACAGATACGCAGTATTTT
TRBJ1-6,TRBV19,many,-,CASSDTGQFLDNSPLHF,TGTGCCAGTAGCGATACAGGACAGTTCCTGGACAATTCACCCCTCCACTTT
TRBJ2-1,TRBV12-3/TRBV12-4,-,-,CASSLNSYNEQFF,TGTGCCAGCAGTTTAAACTCCTACAATGAGCAGTTCTTC
TRBJ2-5,TRBV5-4,-,-,CASSLGTAGQETQYF,TGTGCCAGCAGCTTGGGGACAGCAGGGCAAGAGACCCAGTACTTC
TRBJ2-7,TRBV7-8,few,-,CASSPGKTYEQYF,TGTGCCAGCAGCCCAGGGAAAACCTACGAGCAGTACTTC
TRBJ1-6,TRBV7-9,-,TRBD1,CASSLPGQGLANSPLHF,TGTGCCAGCAGCCTCCCGGGACAGGGCCTTGCTAATTCACCCCTCCACTTT
TRBJ1-5,TRBV28,-,-,CASSWSGFAQPQHF,TGTGCCAGCAGTTGGTCCGGATTTGCGCAGCCCCAGCATTTT
TRBJ2-5,TRBV7-9,-,TRBD2,CASSLGREGRRQETQYF,TGTGCCAGCAGCCTCGGACGGGAGGGGCGGCGCCAAGAGACCCAGTACTTC
TRBJ2-1,TRBV18,-,-,CASSPPPGGGNEQFF,TGTGCCAGCTCACCCCCCCCCGGCGGAGGGAATGAGCAGTTCTTC